A single sample is the source of the 29 T cell receptor beta chains below, sequenced in a study of T cell responses to AZD1222 COVID-19 vaccine. Method: immunoSEQ multiplex PCR; TCRdb's copy keeps in-frame clones and lacks some. The sample comprises under 150,000 clones, 80% to 90% of which are singletons, and under 2% rests with the top ten. The sequenced sample was peripheral blood, obtained on day 0 of AZD1222 vaccination. The origin of the receptors is an adult in good health.

The chain carries TRBV21-1 and TRBJ2-1. TRBV21-1 is designated a pseudogene. CDR3 length: 15 residues. For the CDR3, the DNA is TGTGCCAGCAGCCATTGGGCGGTACCTTACAATGAGCAGTTCTTC. Protein sequence: CASSHWAVPYNEQFF.

The chain recombines TRBV12-3 or TRBV12-4 with TRBJ1-2; weak D call: TRBD1 (5 bases). With 2 bases removed from V and 6 bases from J, the gap between germline ends came to 10 bases. This CDR3 has 13 amino acids. CDR3 nucleotides: TGTGCCAGCAGTTTAAGGGACTCTGATGGCTACACCTTC. Its protein is CASSLRDSDGYTF.

J is TRBJ1-2 and V is TRBV18; TRBD1 matches 7 bases. J lost 4 bases, V lost 6 bases, and 2 bases had no gene match. CDR1 is KGHSH and CDR2 is LQKENI in the germline V gene. The CDR3 runs to 12 residues. The DNA of the CDR3 is TGTGCCAGCTCTCGGGACAGCTATGGCTACACCTTC. The encoded protein is CASSRDSYGYTF.

The chain couples TRBV11-2 to TRBJ2-1; TRBD1 aligns across 8 bases. Trimming at V came to 6 bases and at J to 8 bases, leaving 6 bases not matched to a gene. Germline-derived CDR1 and CDR2 are SGHAT and FQNNGV. This CDR3 has 13 amino acids. The CDR3 sequence is CASRWTGRHEQFF. The CDR3 coding sequence is TGTGCCAGCAGATGGACAGGGCGGCATGAGCAGTTCTTC.

This chain connects TRBV18 to TRBJ2-7; TRBD1 is a possible D gene (5 bases). The V end lost 6 bases, the J end lost 5 bases, and 17 bases lay between the germline ends. The CDR3 runs 14 residues. Germline CDR1 KGHSH, CDR2 LQKENI. The CDR3 here is CASSNSRAQDEQYF. CDR3 nucleotides: TGTGCCAGCTCCAACTCCAGGGCCCAGGACGAGCAGTACTTC.

The chain couples TRBV6-5 to TRBJ2-3; perhaps D is TRBD1 or TRBD2 (5 bases each). The CDR3 is 16 residues long. The V end was cut by 2 bases, the J end by 3 bases, with 15 bases between. CDR1 is MNHEY, CDR2 SVGAGI, per germline. CDR3 region: CASSYGYRGGTDTQYF. Written as DNA, the CDR3 is TGTGCCAGCAGTTACGGTTATCGGGGCGGAACAGATACGCAGTATTTT.

This chain uses TRBV4-1 with TRBJ1-6, with 10 bases identical to TRBD1. With 4 bases clipped from V and 7 bases from J, the junction kept 1 base outside the gene matches. Germline CDR1 reads MGHRA; CDR2 reads YSYEKL. The CDR3 is 14 amino acids. CDR3 loop: CASSRDRGNSPLHF. The CDR3, as DNA: TGCGCCAGCAGCCGGGACAGGGGCAATTCACCCCTCCACTTT.

In this sample, this clone turned up once. CDR3 sequence: CASSLEEAGGSRKETQYF. CDR3 sequence (DNA): TGCGCCAGCAGCTTGGAAGAAGCGGGGGGCTCAAGAAAAGAGACCCAGTACTTC. The chain carries TRBV5-1 and TRBJ2-5; TRBD2 matches at 9 bases. V trimming: 0 bases; J trimming: 3 bases; junction bases outside the gene matches: 12. The CDR3 runs to 18 residues. Germline V gives CDR1 SGHRS, CDR2 YFSETQ. The full variable domain, completed using reference TRBV5-1 and TRBJ2-5, is KAGVTQTPRYLIKTRGQQVTLSCSPISGHRSVSWYQQTPGQGLQFLFEYFSETQRNKGNFPGRFSGRQFSNSRSEMNVSTLELGDSALYLCASSLEEAGGSRKETQYFGPGTRLLVL.

The chain links TRBV3-1 (or the pseudogene TRBV3-2) to TRBJ2-7, with a weak D call TRBD1 (6 bases). V was shortened by 2 bases and J by 4 bases, with 12 bases between the two germline ends. The germline CDR1 and CDR2 sequences are LGHDT and YNNKEL (reference sequence). The CDR3 covers 14 residues. The CDR3 bases are TGTGCCAGCAGCCAAATTGGACAGACATACGAGCAGTACTTC. Its protein product is CASSQIGQTYEQYF.

The chain couples TRBV5-8 to TRBJ1-2; maybe TRBD1 (6 bases). CDR1 and CDR2 (germline): SGHTS, YDEGEE. This CDR3 contains 12 residues. Trimming removed 6 bases from V and 8 bases from J, with 14 bases in between. The CDR3: CASTRQAQGYTF. In DNA form, the CDR3 reads TGTGCCAGCACCCGACAGGCCCAGGGCTACACCTTC.

In its sample, this clone was seen once. This rearrangement joins TRBV9 to TRBJ2-1; maybe TRBD1 (6 bases). The CDR3 extends over 12 amino acids. Trimming cost V 3 bases and J 13 bases, with 14 bases left between them. CDR1 is SGDLS, CDR2 YYNGEE, per germline. The CDR3 protein is CASSGTGSYQFF. CDR3 in DNA: TGTGCCAGCAGCGGAACAGGGTCCTATCAGTTCTTC.

This chain uses TRBV3-1 (or the pseudogene TRBV3-2) with TRBJ2-3; 9 nucleotides align to TRBD2. The junction had 5 bases not matched to a gene; V was cut back by 0 bases and J by 1 base. Looked up from germline, CDR1 is LGHDT and CDR2 is YNNKEL (reference sequence). This CDR3 has 17 amino acids. CDR3 region: CASSQESLAGRTDTQYF. The CDR3 nucleotides read TGTGCCAGCAGCCAAGAATCCCTAGCGGGACGCACAGATACGCAGTATTTT.

This sequence joins TRBV2 and TRBJ1-1, with 9 positions matching TRBD1. Germline CDR1 and CDR2: SNHLY and FYNNEI. V shed 6 bases and J 1 base; nucleotides not matched to a gene: 6. CDR3 length: 15 residues. The CDR3 coding sequence is TGTGCCAGCAGGGCAGAACAGGGGGCGAACACTGAAGCTTTCTTT. The encoded protein is CASRAEQGANTEAFF. Based on the CDR3 plus reference TRBV2 and TRBJ1-1, the full variable domain is EPEVTQTPSHQVTQMGQEVILRCVPISNHLYFYWYRQILGQKVEFLVSFYNNEISEKSEIFDDQFSVERPDGSNFTLKIRSTKLEDSAMYFCASRAEQGANTEAFFGQGTRLTVV.

This rearrangement joins TRBV7-3 to TRBJ2-1; 8 positions agree with TRBD2. The V gene's germline CDR1 is SGHTA and CDR2 FQGTGA. This CDR3 has 15 residues. The V segment lost 0 bases and the J segment 7 bases; nucleotides outside the gene matches: 5. The CDR3 nucleotides are TGTGCCAGCAGCTTAACTAGCGGGGTTACGAATGAGCAGTTCTTC. It yields the protein CASSLTSGVTNEQFF.

V gene TRBV3-1 (or the pseudogene TRBV3-2) combines with J gene TRBJ1-4; no clear D gene. Trimming shortened V by 4 bases and J by 8 bases, and 14 bases separated the two germline ends. Germline lookup yields CDR1 LGHDT and CDR2 YNNKEL (reference sequence). CDR3 length: 14 residues. The CDR3 coding sequence is TGTGCCAGCAGCCCGGGTCGGACGGGAGAAAAACTGTTTTTT. Translated: CASSPGRTGEKLFF.

V is TRBV4-2 and J is TRBJ1-3; D possibly corresponds to TRBD1 (6 bases). The CDR3 length is 16 residues. V was cut by 4 bases and J by 0 bases, with 13 bases left in between. Germline V gene data show CDR1 as LGHNA and CDR2 as YNFKEQ. CDR3 sequence: CASSLDRGSSGNTIYF. CDR3 nucleotides: TGTGCCAGCAGCCTCGATAGGGGGAGCTCTGGAAACACCATATATTTT.

The V call is TRBV18, the J call TRBJ1-2; D might be TRBD1 (5 bases). This CDR3 region has 14 residues. Looked up from germline, CDR1 is KGHSH and CDR2 is LQKENI. Deletions cut 3 bases from V and 2 bases from J, with 10 bases between. CDR3 region: CASSPGDRNYGYTF. CDR3 bases: TGTGCCAGCTCACCGGGGGATCGCAACTATGGCTACACCTTC.

The gene calls are TRBV7-9 and TRBJ1-2; TRBD1 agrees at 7 bases. Germline values: CDR1 SEHNR, CDR2 FQNEAQ (reference sequence). The CDR3 covers 15 residues. V gave up 5 bases and J gave up 8 bases; unmatched junction bases: 14. The chain's CDR3 is CASSPHNRGPGGYTF. For the CDR3, the DNA is TGTGCCAGCAGCCCCCACAACAGGGGACCTGGAGGCTACACCTTC.

The gene calls are TRBV14 and TRBJ1-2, with 8 positions matching TRBD1. CDR1 is SGHDN and CDR2 is FVKESK in the germline V gene. The junction had 6 bases not matched to a gene; V was cut back by 2 bases and J by 4 bases. The CDR3 spans 15 residues. The CDR3: CASSQRWTGSYGYTF. In DNA, the CDR3 is TGTGCCAGCAGCCAAAGATGGACAGGGAGCTATGGCTACACCTTC.

This clone appeared once. This chain's CDR3 is CASSPQRGTYEQYF. The CDR3 DNA sequence: TGTGCCAGCAGCCCCCAGAGGGGTACTTACGAGCAGTACTTC. J is TRBJ2-7 and V is TRBV7-9, with D perhaps TRBD1 or TRBD2 (5 bases each). Germline CDR1 and CDR2: SEHNR and FQNEAQ (reference sequence). There are 14 residues in the CDR3. Trimming left V 5 bases short and J 4 bases short, with 15 bases between.

The chain uses TRBV5-4 and TRBJ1-1; 9 bases are a match to TRBD1. The V gene end was trimmed by 7 bases and the J gene end by 7 bases; junction bases not matched to a gene: 5. The CDR3 covers 12 residues. From germline, CDR1 is SGHNT and CDR2 YYREEE (reference sequence). In DNA, the CDR3 is TGTGCCAGCTACAGGGGGCTTGATGAAGCTTTCTTT. This gives the protein CASYRGLDEAFF.

The chain carries TRBV2 and TRBJ2-3, with D unclear. V was shortened by 3 bases and J by 2 bases, with 12 bases between the two germline ends. CDR1 SNHLY and CDR2 FYNNEI come from the germline V gene. The CDR3 spans 15 residues. In DNA form, the CDR3 reads TGTGCCAGCAGTGACGGTCCGACTCCCACAGATACGCAGTATTTT. This codes for CASSDGPTPTDTQYF.

The chain links TRBV7-8 to TRBJ1-5; D might be TRBD1 (6 bases). Per the germline V gene, CDR1 is SGHVS and CDR2 is FQNEAQ. The length of the CDR3 is 15 residues. Trimming removed 2 bases from V and 0 bases from J, with 8 bases in between. The CDR3 DNA reads TGTGCCAGCAGCTTACGGGGGGCTAGCAATCAGCCCCAGCATTTT. The encoded protein is CASSLRGASNQPQHF.

This sequence joins TRBV20-1 and TRBJ1-2; D perhaps matches TRBD1 (5 bases). The CDR3 sequence is 13 residues long. V lost 3 bases to trimming and J lost 3 bases, with 11 bases between them. Germline V gives CDR1 DFQATT, CDR2 SNEGSKA (reference sequence). The DNA of the CDR3 is TGCAGTGCTAGTCCCGACAGTGACTATGGCTACACCTTC. This codes for CSASPDSDYGYTF.

The gene calls are TRBV2 and TRBJ1-2; tentative D call: TRBD1 (5 bases). V was pared by 9 bases and J by 7 bases, with 12 bases between. This CDR3 is 11 amino acids long. Per germline, CDR1 SNHLY and CDR2 FYNNEI. The CDR3 DNA sequence: TGTGCCAGTAGCAGGGTTTCTGGCTACACCTTC. Its translation: CASSRVSGYTF.

CDR3 DNA: TGTGCCAGCAGCTTAGGGGCAAGCGGGAGAGATACGCAGTATTTT. Translated, it gives CASSLGASGRDTQYF. The V call is TRBV11-3, the J call TRBJ2-3, with TRBD2 matching over 8 bases. This CDR3 contains 15 residues. Losses at the gene ends were 1 base for V and 5 bases for J; bases not matched to a gene: 5. Germline CDR1 is SGHNT and CDR2 is YENEEA. The variable domain in full, completed from reference TRBV11-3 and TRBJ2-3, reads EAGVVQSPRYKIIEKKQPVAFWCNPISGHNTLYWYLQNLGQGPELLIRYENEEAVDDSQLPKDRFSAERLKGVDSTLKIQPAELGDSAVYLCASSLGASGRDTQYFGPGTRLTVL.

The chain has TRBV14 and TRBJ1-2; possibly TRBD1 for D (5 bases). This CDR3 contains 11 residues. CDR1 and CDR2 (germline): SGHDN, FVKESK. V was pared by 4 bases and J by 8 bases, with 8 bases between. CDR3 sequence reads: CASSLGVGYTF. CDR3 DNA sequence: TGTGCCAGCAGCCTAGGGGTCGGCTACACCTTC.

V is TRBV14 and J is TRBJ2-5, with D perhaps matching TRBD2 (7 bases). Germline loops: CDR1 SGHDN, CDR2 FVKESK. V was pared by 1 base and J by 5 bases, with 14 bases between. The CDR3 is 15 amino acids. This CDR3 is CASSQGGRGGETQYF. The CDR3, as DNA: TGTGCCAGCAGCCAAGGTGGCAGGGGAGGGGAGACCCAGTACTTC.

This sequence joins TRBV5-1 and TRBJ2-7, with 8 bases aligning to TRBD1. The CDR3 is 15 amino acids. Germline V gene sequence: CDR1 SGHRS, CDR2 YFSETQ. V was clipped by 4 bases and J by 3 bases; unmatched bases: 9. The CDR3 DNA reads TGCGCCAGCAGCCCAGACGGACAGGGTCTCTACGAGCAGTACTTC. This gives the protein CASSPDGQGLYEQYF.